This TCR beta chain was identified in a study of blood T cell repertoires in COVID-19. Study in general: The United States, Italy and Spain supplied acute and convalescent COVID-19 samples. The analysed material was cDNA or gDNA that came from T cells, B-cell-depleted T cells, or PBMCs.

The junction had 10 bases not matched to a gene; V was cut back by 3 bases and J by 1 base. CDR3 length: 18 residues. Germline CDR1 is DFQATT and CDR2 is SNEGSKA (reference sequence). Authors' methods: Amplification of reference gene primers was used by the study to estimate nucleated cell counts. Assay: immunoSEQ multiplex PCR; the TCRdb copy retains only in-frame clones and omits some. For V, J and clone size, that table is used; D and trimming come from the DNA. There are 200,000 to 250,000 clones in the sample; 75% to 85% occur only once, and roughly 5.5% lies in the top ten. Sequenced input: peripheral blood. The V call is TRBV20-1, the J call TRBJ2-7, with 15 bases identical to TRBD2. The receptor was isolated from a human donor in a cohort sampled during active COVID-19. The DNA for the CDR3 is TGCAGTGCTAGTTTCCGACCGGGACTAGCGGGGGGATCCTACGAGCAGTACTTC. Protein sequence: CSASFRPGLAGGSYEQYF.